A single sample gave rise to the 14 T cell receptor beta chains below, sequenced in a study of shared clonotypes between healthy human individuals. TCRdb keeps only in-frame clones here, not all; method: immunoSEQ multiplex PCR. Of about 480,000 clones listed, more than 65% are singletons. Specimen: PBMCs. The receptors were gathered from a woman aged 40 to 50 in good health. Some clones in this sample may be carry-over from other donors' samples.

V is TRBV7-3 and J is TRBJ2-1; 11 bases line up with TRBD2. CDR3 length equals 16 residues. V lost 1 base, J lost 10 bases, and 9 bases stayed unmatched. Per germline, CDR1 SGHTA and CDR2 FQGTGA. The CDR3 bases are TGTGCCAGCAGCTTAATATCCCTAGCGGGAGGTGTAGAGCAGTTCTTC. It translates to CASSLISLAGGVEQFF.

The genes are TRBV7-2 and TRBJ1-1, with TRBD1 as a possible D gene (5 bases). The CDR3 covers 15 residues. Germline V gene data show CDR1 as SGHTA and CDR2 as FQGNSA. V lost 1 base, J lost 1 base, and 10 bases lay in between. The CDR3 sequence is CASSLGNGGNTEAFF. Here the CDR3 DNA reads TGTGCCAGCAGCTTAGGTAACGGGGGGAACACTGAAGCTTTCTTT.

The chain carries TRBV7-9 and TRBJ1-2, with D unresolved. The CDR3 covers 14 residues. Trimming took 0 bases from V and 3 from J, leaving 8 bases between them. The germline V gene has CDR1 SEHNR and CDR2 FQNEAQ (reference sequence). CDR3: CASSLAGRDYGYTF. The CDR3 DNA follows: TGTGCCAGCAGCTTAGCCGGGAGAGACTATGGCTACACCTTC.

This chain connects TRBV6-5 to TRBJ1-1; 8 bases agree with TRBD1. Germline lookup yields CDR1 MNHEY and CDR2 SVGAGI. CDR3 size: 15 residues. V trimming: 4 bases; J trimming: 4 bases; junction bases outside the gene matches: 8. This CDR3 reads CASSFFPDRATEAFF. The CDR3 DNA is TGTGCCAGCAGTTTTTTCCCGGACAGGGCCACTGAAGCTTTCTTT.

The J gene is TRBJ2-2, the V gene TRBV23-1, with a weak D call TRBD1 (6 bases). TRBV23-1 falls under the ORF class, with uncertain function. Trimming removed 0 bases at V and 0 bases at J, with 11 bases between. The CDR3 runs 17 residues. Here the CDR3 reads CASSQSDRPTNTGELFF. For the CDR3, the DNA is TGCGCCAGCAGTCAATCCGACAGGCCCACGAACACCGGGGAGCTGTTTTTT.

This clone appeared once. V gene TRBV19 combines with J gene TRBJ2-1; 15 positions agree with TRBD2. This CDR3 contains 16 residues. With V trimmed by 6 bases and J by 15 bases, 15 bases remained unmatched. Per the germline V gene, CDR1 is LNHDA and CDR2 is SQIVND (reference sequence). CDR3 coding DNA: TGTGCCAGTAGCAGAGGACTAGCGGGAGGGCAGTCCCTCGGGTTCTTC. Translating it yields CASSRGLAGGQSLGFF.

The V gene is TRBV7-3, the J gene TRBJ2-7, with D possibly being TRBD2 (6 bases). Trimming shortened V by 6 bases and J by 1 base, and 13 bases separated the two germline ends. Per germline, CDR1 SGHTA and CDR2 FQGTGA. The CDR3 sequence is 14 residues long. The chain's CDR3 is CASSPRGGSYEQYF. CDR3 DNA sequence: TGTGCCAGCAGTCCACGTGGGGGGTCCTACGAGCAGTACTTC.

The CDR3 loop is CASSPGGGTDTQYF. The CDR3, as DNA: TGTGCCAGCAGCCCCGGAGGGGGCACAGATACGCAGTATTTT. The chain couples TRBV7-3 to TRBJ2-3; a possible D gene is TRBD2 (6 bases). The CDR3 is 14 residues long. From germline, CDR1 is SGHTA and CDR2 FQGTGA. Trimming pared 5 bases from V and 1 base from J, leaving 10 bases between. Combining the CDR3 with reference TRBV7-3 and TRBJ2-3 gives the whole variable domain GAGVSQTPSNKVTEKGKYVELRCDPISGHTALYWYRQSLGQGPEFLIYFQGTGAADDSGLPNDRFFAVRPEGSVSTLKIQRTERGDSAVYLCASSPGGGTDTQYFGPGTRLTVL.

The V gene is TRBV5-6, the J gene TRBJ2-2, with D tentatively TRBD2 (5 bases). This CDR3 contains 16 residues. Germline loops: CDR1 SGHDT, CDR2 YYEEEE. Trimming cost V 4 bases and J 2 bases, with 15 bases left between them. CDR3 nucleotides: TGTGCCAGCAGCCCGAAATCTCGGGGAAACACCGGGGAGCTGTTTTTT. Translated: CASSPKSRGNTGELFF. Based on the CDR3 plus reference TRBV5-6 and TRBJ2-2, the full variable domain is DAGVTQSPTHLIKTRGQQVTLRCSPKSGHDTVSWYQQALGQGPQFIFQYYEEEERQRGNFPDRFSGHQFPNYSSELNVNALLLGDSALYLCASSPKSRGNTGELFFGEGSRLTVL.

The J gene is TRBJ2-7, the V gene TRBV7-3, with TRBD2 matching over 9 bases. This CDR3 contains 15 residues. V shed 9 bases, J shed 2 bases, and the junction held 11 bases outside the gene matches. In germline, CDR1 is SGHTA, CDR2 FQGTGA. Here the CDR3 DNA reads TGTGCCAGTCAGCTTAGGGCGGGAGGGCCCTACGAGCAGTACTTC. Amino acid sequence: CASQLRAGGPYEQYF.

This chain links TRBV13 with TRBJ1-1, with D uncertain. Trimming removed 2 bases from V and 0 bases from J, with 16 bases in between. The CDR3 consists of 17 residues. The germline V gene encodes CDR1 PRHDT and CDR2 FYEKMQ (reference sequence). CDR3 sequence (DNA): TGTGCCAGCAGCTTAAGCGGATACAGAACTATGAACACTGAAGCTTTCTTT. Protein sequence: CASSLSGYRTMNTEAFF.

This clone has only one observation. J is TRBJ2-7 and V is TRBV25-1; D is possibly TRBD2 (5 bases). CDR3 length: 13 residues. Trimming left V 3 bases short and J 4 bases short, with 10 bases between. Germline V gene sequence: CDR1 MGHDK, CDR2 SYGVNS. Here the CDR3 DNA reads TGTGCCAGCAGTGAGGCTAGCTGGTACGAGCAGTACTTC. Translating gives CASSEASWYEQYF.

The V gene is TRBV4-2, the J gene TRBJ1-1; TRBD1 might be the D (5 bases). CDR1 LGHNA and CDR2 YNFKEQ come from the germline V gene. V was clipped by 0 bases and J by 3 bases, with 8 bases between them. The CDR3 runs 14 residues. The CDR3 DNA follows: TGTGCCAGCAGCCAAGACAGGGTATACACTGAAGCTTTCTTT. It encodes CASSQDRVYTEAFF.

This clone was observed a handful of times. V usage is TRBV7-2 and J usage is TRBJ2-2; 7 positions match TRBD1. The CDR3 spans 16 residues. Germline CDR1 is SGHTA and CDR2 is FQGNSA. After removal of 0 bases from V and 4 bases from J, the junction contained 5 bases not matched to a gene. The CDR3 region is CASSLAPTGITGELFF. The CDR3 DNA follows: TGTGCCAGCAGCTTAGCGCCGACAGGGATCACCGGGGAGCTGTTTTTT.